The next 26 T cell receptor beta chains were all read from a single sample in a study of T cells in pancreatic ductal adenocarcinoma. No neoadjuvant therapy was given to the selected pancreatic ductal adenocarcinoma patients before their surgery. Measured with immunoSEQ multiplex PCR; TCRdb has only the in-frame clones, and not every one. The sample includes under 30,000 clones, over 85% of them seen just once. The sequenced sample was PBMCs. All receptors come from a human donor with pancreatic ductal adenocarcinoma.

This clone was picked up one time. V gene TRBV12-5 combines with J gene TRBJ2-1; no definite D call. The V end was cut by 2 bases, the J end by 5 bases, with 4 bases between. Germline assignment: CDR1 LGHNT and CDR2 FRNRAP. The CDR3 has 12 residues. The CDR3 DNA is TGTGCTAGTGGTTTGACCCACAATGAGCAGTTCTTC. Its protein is CASGLTHNEQFF.

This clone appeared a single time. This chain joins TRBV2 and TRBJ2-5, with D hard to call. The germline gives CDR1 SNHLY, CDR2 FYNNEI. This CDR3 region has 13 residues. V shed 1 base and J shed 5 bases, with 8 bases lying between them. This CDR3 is CASSEGLFETQYF. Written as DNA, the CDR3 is TGTGCCAGCAGTGAAGGACTTTTTGAGACCCAGTACTTC.

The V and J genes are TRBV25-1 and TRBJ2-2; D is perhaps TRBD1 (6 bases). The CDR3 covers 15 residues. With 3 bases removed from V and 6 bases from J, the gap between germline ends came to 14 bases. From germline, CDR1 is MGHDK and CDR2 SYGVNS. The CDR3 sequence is CASSDGGLSAGELFF. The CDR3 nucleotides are TGTGCCAGCAGTGATGGGGGCCTGAGCGCCGGGGAGCTGTTTTTT.

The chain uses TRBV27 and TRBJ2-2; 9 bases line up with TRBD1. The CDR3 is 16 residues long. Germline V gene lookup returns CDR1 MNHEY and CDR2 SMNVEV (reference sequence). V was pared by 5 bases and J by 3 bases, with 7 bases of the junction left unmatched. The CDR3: CASSPWTGAHTGELFF. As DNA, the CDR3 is TGTGCCAGCAGTCCCTGGACAGGGGCGCACACCGGGGAGCTGTTTTTT.

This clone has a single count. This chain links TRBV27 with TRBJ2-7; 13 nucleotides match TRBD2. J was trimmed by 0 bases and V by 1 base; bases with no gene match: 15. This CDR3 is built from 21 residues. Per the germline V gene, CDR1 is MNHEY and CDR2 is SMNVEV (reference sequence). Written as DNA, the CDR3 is TGTGCCAGCAGTTTATACTCACGTACGGGACTAGCGGGAATTCGCTCCTACGAGCAGTACTTC. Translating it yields CASSLYSRTGLAGIRSYEQYF.

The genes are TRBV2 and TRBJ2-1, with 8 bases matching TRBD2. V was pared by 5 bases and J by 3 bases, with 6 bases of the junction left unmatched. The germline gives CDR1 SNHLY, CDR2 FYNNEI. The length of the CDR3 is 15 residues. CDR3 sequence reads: CASSPQRGSYNEQFF. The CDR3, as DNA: TGTGCCAGCAGTCCGCAGCGGGGGAGCTACAATGAGCAGTTCTTC.

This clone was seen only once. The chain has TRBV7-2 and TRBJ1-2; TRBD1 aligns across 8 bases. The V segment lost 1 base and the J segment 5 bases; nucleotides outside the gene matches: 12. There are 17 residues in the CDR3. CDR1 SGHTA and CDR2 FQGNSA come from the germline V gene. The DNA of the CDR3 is TGTGCCAGCAGCTTAGATTCAGCGCAGGGGGCTTTATATGGCTACACCTTC. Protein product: CASSLDSAQGALYGYTF. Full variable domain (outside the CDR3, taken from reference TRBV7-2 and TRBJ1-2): GAGVSQSPSNKVTEKGKDVELRCDPISGHTALYWYRQSLGQGLEFLIYFQGNSAPDKSGLPSDRFSAERTGGSVSTLTIQRTQQEDSAVYLCASSLDSAQGALYGYTFGSGTRLTVV.

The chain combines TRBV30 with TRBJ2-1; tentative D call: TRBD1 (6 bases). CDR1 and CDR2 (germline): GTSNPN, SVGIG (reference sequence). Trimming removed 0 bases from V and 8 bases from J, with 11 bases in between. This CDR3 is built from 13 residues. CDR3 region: CAWSVTGPYEQFF. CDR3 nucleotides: TGTGCCTGGAGTGTAACAGGGCCCTATGAGCAGTTCTTC. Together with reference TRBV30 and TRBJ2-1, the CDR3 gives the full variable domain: SQTIHQWPATLVQPVGSPLSLECTVEGTSNPNLYWYRQAAGRGLQLLFYSVGIGQISSEVPQNLSASRPQDRQFILSSKKLLLSDSGFYLCAWSVTGPYEQFFGPGTRLTVL.

CDR3 sequence reads: CASSEGHSNQPQHF. DNA for the CDR3: TGCGCCAGCAGCGAGGGGCATAGCAATCAGCCCCAGCATTTT. This sequence joins TRBV5-1 and TRBJ1-5; D possibly corresponds to TRBD1 (5 bases). Germline V gene data show CDR1 as SGHRS and CDR2 as YFSETQ. Trimming removed 4 bases from V and 0 bases from J, with 8 bases in between. This CDR3 has 14 residues.

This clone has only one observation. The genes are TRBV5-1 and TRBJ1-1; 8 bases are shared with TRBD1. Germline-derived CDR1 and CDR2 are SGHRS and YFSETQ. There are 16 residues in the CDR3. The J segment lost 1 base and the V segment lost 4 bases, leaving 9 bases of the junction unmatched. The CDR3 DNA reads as TGCGCCAGCAGCCTAGGGACAGGAGGCGGGAACACTGAAGCTTTCTTT. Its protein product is CASSLGTGGGNTEAFF.

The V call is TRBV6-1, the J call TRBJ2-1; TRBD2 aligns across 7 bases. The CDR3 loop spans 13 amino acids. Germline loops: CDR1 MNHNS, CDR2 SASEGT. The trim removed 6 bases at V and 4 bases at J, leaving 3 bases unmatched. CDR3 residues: CASRLAVYNEQFF. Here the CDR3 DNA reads TGTGCCAGCAGGCTAGCGGTTTACAATGAGCAGTTCTTC.

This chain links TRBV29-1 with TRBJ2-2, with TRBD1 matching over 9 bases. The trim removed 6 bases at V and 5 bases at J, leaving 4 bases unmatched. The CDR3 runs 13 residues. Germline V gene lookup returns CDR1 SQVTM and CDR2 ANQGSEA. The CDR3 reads CSVGQGVTGELFF. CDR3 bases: TGCAGCGTGGGACAGGGTGTAACCGGGGAGCTGTTTTTT.

The CDR3 loop is CASIGRVNTGELFF. The CDR3 coding sequence is TGTGCCAGCATAGGAAGGGTGAACACCGGGGAGCTGTTTTTT. This chain joins TRBV11-3 and TRBJ2-2; D gene ambiguous. The V end lost 7 bases, the J end lost 1 base, and 10 bases lay between the germline ends. This CDR3 is built from 14 residues. Germline CDR1 is SGHNT and CDR2 is YENEEA.

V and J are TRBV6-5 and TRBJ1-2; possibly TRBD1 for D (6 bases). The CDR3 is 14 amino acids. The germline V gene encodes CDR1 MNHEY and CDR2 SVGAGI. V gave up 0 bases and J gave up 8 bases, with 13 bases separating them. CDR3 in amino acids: CASSYSARGAGYTF. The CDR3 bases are TGTGCCAGCAGTTACTCCGCCCGGGGGGCGGGCTACACCTTC.

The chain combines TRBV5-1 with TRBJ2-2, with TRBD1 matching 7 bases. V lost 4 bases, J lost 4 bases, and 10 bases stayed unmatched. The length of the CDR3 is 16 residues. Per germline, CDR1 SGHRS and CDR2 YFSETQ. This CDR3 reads CASSPGPGQLTGELFF. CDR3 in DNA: TGCGCCAGCAGCCCGGGACCGGGACAGCTCACCGGGGAGCTGTTTTTT.

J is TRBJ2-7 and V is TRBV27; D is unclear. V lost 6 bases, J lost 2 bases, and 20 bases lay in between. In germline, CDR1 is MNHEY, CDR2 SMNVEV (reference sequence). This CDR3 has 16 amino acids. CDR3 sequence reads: CASSPHASPHTYEQYF. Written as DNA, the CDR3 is TGTGCCAGCAGCCCCCATGCATCGCCACATACCTACGAGCAGTACTTC.

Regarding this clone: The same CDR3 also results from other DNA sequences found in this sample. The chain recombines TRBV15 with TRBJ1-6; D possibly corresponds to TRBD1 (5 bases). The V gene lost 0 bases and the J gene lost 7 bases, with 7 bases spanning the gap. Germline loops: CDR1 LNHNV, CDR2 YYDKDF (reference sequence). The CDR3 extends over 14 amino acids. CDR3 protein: CATSRDRGNSPLHF. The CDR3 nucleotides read TGTGCCACCAGCAGAGATCGGGGGAATTCACCCCTCCACTTT. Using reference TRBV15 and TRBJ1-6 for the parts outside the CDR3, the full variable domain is DAMVIQNPRYQVTQFGKPVTLSCSQTLNHNVMYWYQQKSSQAPKLLFHYYDKDFNNEADTPDNFQSRRPNTSFCFLDIRSPGLGDTAMYLCATSRDRGNSPLHFGNGTRLTVT.

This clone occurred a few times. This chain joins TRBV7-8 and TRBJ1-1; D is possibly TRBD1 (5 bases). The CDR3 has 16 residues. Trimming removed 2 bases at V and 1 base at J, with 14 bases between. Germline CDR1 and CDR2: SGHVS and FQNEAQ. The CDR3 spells CASSLTPGVGNTEAFF. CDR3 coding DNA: TGTGCCAGCAGCTTAACCCCGGGGGTAGGGAACACTGAAGCTTTCTTT.

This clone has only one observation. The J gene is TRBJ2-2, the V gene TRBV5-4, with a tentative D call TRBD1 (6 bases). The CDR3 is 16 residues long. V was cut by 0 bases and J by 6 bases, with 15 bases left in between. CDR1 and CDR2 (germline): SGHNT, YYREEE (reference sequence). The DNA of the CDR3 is TGTGCCAGCAGCTTGGATTCGAACAGGGTGGCCGGGGAGCTGTTTTTT. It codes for CASSLDSNRVAGELFF.

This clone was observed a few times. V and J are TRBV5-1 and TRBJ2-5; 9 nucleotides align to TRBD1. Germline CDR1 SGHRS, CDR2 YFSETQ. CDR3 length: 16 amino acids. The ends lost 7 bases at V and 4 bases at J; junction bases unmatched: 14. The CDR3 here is CASGQMTGGGVETQYF. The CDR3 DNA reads TGCGCCAGCGGACAAATGACAGGGGGTGGGGTAGAGACCCAGTACTTC.

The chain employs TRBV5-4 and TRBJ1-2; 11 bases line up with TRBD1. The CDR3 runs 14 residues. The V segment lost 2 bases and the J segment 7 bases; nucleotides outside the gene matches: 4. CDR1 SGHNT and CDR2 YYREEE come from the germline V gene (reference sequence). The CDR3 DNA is TGTGCCAGCAGCTTAGGACAGGGGGCAGGTGGCTACACCTTC. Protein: CASSLGQGAGGYTF. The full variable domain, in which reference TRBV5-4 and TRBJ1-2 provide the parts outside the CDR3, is ETGVTQSPTHLIKTRGQQVTLRCSSQSGHNTVSWYQQALGQGPQFIFQYYREEENGRGNFPPRFSGLQFPNYSSELNVNALELDDSALYLCASSLGQGAGGYTFGSGTRLTVV.

The chain's CDR3 is CASSSGTPNTGELFF. CDR3 sequence (DNA): TGTGCCAGCAGCTCCGGGACTCCGAACACCGGGGAGCTGTTTTTT. This chain joins TRBV5-4 and TRBJ2-2; weak D call: TRBD2 (6 bases). This CDR3 is built from 15 residues. Looked up from germline, CDR1 is SGHNT and CDR2 is YYREEE (reference sequence). V lost 3 bases to trimming and J lost 0 bases, with 9 bases between them. The whole variable domain, filled in from reference TRBV5-4 and TRBJ2-2, reads ETGVTQSPTHLIKTRGQQVTLRCSSQSGHNTVSWYQQALGQGPQFIFQYYREEENGRGNFPPRFSGLQFPNYSSELNVNALELDDSALYLCASSSGTPNTGELFFGEGSRLTVL.

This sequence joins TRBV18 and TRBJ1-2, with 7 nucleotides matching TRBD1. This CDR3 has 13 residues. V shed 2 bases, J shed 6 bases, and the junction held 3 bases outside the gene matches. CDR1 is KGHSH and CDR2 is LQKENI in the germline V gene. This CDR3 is CASSPSRGDGYTF. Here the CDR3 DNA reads TGTGCCAGCTCACCATCCAGGGGGGATGGCTACACCTTC.

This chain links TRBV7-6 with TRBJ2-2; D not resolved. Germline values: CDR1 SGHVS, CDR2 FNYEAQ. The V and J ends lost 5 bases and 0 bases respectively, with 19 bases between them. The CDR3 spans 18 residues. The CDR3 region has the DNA TGTGCCAGCAGCGTTTACCGCCGGGCCCCAGCGAACACCGGGGAGCTGTTTTTT. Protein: CASSVYRRAPANTGELFF.

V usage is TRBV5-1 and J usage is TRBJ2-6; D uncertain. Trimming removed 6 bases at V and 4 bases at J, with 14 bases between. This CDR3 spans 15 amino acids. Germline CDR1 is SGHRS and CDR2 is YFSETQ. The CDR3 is CASTLYPRGANVLTF. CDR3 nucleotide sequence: TGCGCCAGCACCTTATACCCGAGGGGGGCCAACGTCCTGACTTTC. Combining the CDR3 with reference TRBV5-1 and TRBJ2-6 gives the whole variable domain KAGVTQTPRYLIKTRGQQVTLSCSPISGHRSVSWYQQTPGQGLQFLFEYFSETQRNKGNFPGRFSGRQFSNSRSEMNVSTLELGDSALYLCASTLYPRGANVLTFGAGSRLTVL.

The CDR3 protein is CASTRDPSGANVLTF. The CDR3 region has the DNA TGTGCCAGCACCCGAGACCCCTCTGGGGCCAACGTCCTGACTTTC. V is TRBV7-2 and J is TRBJ2-6; D uncertain. The V gene lost 7 bases and the J gene lost 0 bases, with 10 bases spanning the gap. The germline gives CDR1 SGHTA, CDR2 FQGNSA. This CDR3 has 15 amino acids.